A selection of T cell receptor beta chains follows, all from one sample in a study of blood T cell repertoires in COVID-19. Method: immunoSEQ multiplex PCR; TCRdb's copy keeps in-frame clones and lacks some. The sample has more than 90,000 clones; 75% to 90% are singletons. Material for sequencing was peripheral blood. These receptors were collected from a human donor in a cohort sampled during active COVID-19. CDR3s include the opening cysteine and the closing phenylalanine or tryptophan. Fields, in order: D gene, J gene, clone size, V gene, CDR3 protein, CDR3 DNA. A D gene is named only where the DNA matches it firmly. Expanded clones are given a class, and other clones once, few, many or no size at all.

D: TRBD2
J: TRBJ2-1
size: NA
V: TRBV7-3
CDR3: CASSLGTSGPYNEQFF
DNA: TGTGCCAGCAGCCTGGGGACTAGCGGTCCTTACAATGAGCAGTTCTTC

D: TRBD2
J: TRBJ2-3
size: NA
V: TRBV11-2
CDR3: CASSWGAGGTTDTQYF
DNA: TGTGCCAGCAGCTGGGGCGCGGGAGGGACCACAGATACGCAGTATTTT

D: NA
J: TRBJ2-7
size: once
V: TRBV5-1
CDR3: CASSFVWQQGSYEQYF
DNA: TGCGCCAGCAGCTTTGTGTGGCAGCAGGGGTCCTACGAGCAGTACTTC

D: NA
J: TRBJ2-6
size: NA
V: TRBV7-3
CDR3: CASSSQIQRRGANVLTF
DNA: TGTGCCAGCAGCTCACAAATTCAGCGAAGGGGGGCCAACGTCCTGACTTTC

D: NA
J: TRBJ2-7
size: NA
V: TRBV2
CDR3: CASIQVVPPYEQYF
DNA: TGTGCCAGCATTCAGGTAGTTCCCCCCTACGAGCAGTACTTC

D: NA
J: TRBJ2-2
size: NA
V: TRBV6-6
CDR3: CASTPSTGELFF
DNA: TGTGCCAGCACCCCCAGCACCGGGGAGCTGTTTTTT

D: TRBD1
J: TRBJ2-7
size: NA
V: TRBV9
CDR3: CASSVGTGTSPYEQYF
DNA: TGTGCCAGCAGCGTAGGGACAGGGACGTCGCCCTACGAGCAGTACTTC

D: TRBD1
J: TRBJ1-1
size: NA
V: TRBV6-5
CDR3: CASSYSQGAPTEAFF
DNA: TGTGCCAGCAGTTATTCACAGGGGGCGCCTACTGAAGCTTTCTTT

D: TRBD1
J: TRBJ1-6
size: NA
V: TRBV2
CDR3: CASSERRTGDNYPLHF
DNA: TGTGCCAGCAGTGAAAGGAGGACAGGGGATAATTATCCCCTCCACTTT

D: TRBD1
J: TRBJ2-1
size: NA
V: TRBV5-1
CDR3: CASRGPTGTGTYNEQFF
DNA: TGCGCCAGCAGAGGTCCTACGGGGACAGGGACTTACAATGAGCAGTTCTTC

D: NA
J: TRBJ2-1
size: NA
V: TRBV3-1/TRBV3-2
CDR3: CASSPRRDKPGNEQFF
DNA: TGTGCCAGCAGCCCGCGGCGCGATAAGCCCGGCAATGAGCAGTTCTTC

D: NA
J: TRBJ1-1
size: once
V: TRBV11-2
CDR3: CASSYQPQGTEAFF
DNA: TGTGCCAGCAGCTACCAGCCTCAGGGAACTGAAGCTTTCTTT

D: TRBD2
J: TRBJ2-3
size: once
V: TRBV24-1
CDR3: CATSDFGTSGVITDTQYF
DNA: TGTGCCACCAGTGATTTTGGGACTAGCGGGGTGATCACAGATACGCAGTATTTT

D: NA
J: TRBJ2-3
size: NA
V: TRBV30
CDR3: CAWSTPGDSEVCTDTQYF
DNA: TGTGCCTGGAGTACGCCCGGTGATAGCGAAGTTTGCACAGATACGCAGTATTTT

D: TRBD2
J: TRBJ2-3
size: NA
V: TRBV5-1
CDR3: CASSYRLAGYTDTQYF
DNA: TGCGCCAGCAGCTACAGACTAGCGGGGTACACAGATACGCAGTATTTT

D: NA
J: TRBJ1-5
size: NA
V: TRBV28
CDR3: CASSRGGSNQPQHF
DNA: TGTGCCAGCAGCCGGGGGGGGAGCAATCAGCCCCAGCATTTT

D: TRBD1
J: TRBJ1-3
size: NA
V: TRBV18
CDR3: CASSDYRGQNTIYF
DNA: TGTGCCAGCTCGGATTACAGGGGGCAAAACACCATATATTTT

D: TRBD2
J: TRBJ2-1
size: once
V: TRBV7-2
CDR3: CASSSGTSGPYNEQFF
DNA: TGTGCCAGCAGCTCAGGGACTAGCGGACCCTACAATGAGCAGTTCTTC

D: NA
J: TRBJ1-2
size: once
V: TRBV30
CDR3: CAWSAQGLGYTF
DNA: TGTGCCTGGAGTGCACAGGGTTTGGGCTACACCTTC

D: TRBD1
J: TRBJ1-1
size: NA
V: TRBV9
CDR3: CASSATGGGTEAFF
DNA: TGTGCCAGCAGCGCTACAGGGGGCGGCACTGAAGCTTTCTTT